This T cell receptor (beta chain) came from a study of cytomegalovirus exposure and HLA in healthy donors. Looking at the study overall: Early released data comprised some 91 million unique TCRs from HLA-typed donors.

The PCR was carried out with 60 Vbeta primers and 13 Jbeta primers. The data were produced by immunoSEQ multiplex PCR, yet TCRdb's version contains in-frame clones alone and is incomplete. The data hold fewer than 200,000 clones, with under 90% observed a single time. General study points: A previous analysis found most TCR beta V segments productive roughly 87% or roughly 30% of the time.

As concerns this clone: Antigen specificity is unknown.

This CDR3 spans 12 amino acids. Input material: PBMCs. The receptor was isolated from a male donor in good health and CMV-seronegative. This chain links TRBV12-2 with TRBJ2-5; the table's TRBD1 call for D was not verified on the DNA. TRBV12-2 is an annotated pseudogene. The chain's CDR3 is CASRPGLETQYF. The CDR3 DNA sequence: TGTGCAAGTCGCCCAGGTCTAGAGACCCAGTACTTC.